This T cell receptor (beta chain) comes out of a study of tumor and adjacent non-tumor tissue in lung cancer (dated by TCRdb to the late 2010s). Regarding the complete study: The cohort included about eleven adenocarcinoma, 2 squamous cell carcinoma and 1 small cell lung cancer patients. The roughly 15 patients were aged about 30 to 76 years, included ten or so men and 5 women, and had TNM stage I to III disease. Using bulk TCRbeta repertoires from over 14 lung cancer patients, the study set lung tumor tissue side by side with matched distant non-tumor lung tissue. TCRbeta CDR3 sequencing was performed on a few dozen paired specimens, with one tumor sample and one normal lung sample collected per patient. Sequencing generated a total of around 120 million productive TCRbeta reads, averaging roughly 3.9 million reads per sample. General study outcomes and caveats: With only approximately 16 patients in the cohort, the authors noted that larger samples and more detailed clinical data are needed. Neither the sequencing platform nor unique molecular identifiers are mentioned in the methods. The top 100 clones made up a significantly larger cumulative share of the repertoire in normal lung than in tumor tissue. TCR diversity was significantly higher in younger patients, and higher tumor TCR diversity was associated with shorter overall and disease-free survival. Because peripheral blood was not sequenced, blood TCRbeta repertoires in the lung cancer patients of the study were not examined. Tumor tissue showed significantly higher TCR diversity (inverse Simpson) than normal lung tissue, at 431.37 vs 166.20 (P = 0.0075, Mann-Whitney U test).

Library generation was performed with multiplex PCR. The sequencer was an Illumina HiSeq 2500. TCRbeta libraries were constructed through three rounds of nested PCR with primers (Table S4) according to protocols modified from ARM-PCR. Before sequencing, PCR products of 200-500 bp were excised from the gel and purified with the QIAquick gel extraction kit. The original methods were these. Trimmomatic was used to clean the reads, FLASH merged the cleaned reads into complete CDR3 sequences, and MiTCR assigned the sequences to V(D)J germline segments. VDJtools was used to compute clonal diversity as the inverse Simpson's index. A read counted as productive if the sequence was in-frame and lacked a premature stop codon. TCRdb took the public reads, trimmed them with fastp at Q25, ran MiXCR for clone calling and kept in-frame beta chains. Every entry covers one CDR3 protein and lists the most common genes and DNA from its rows. In this record, the V and J calls reflect TCRdb's handling and not the investigators' own analysis. The sample yields 90,000 to 110,000 distinct CDR3 sequences; 60% to 70% were counted once. Of the sample, 15% to 20% falls within the top ten clones.

RNA was isolated from bulk unsorted tissue, and RNA quality was assessed with a NanoDrop ND-1000 and an Agilent 2100. The normal lung samples consisted of distant non-tumor tissue collected more than 3 cm from the tumor edge. Donors were newly diagnosed lung cancer patients admitted for thoracic surgery in China between August and November 2014, without prior chemotherapy. The study excluded patients who had received radiotherapy or chemotherapy before or who had another cancer at the same time. Pieces of surgical tissue measuring about 1-2.1 cm3 were kept in RNAlater solution and held at -80 degrees C until needed. According to the germline V gene (reference sequence), CDR1 reads SEHNR and CDR2 reads FQNEAQ. There are 12 amino acids in the CDR3, from cysteine to phenylalanine inclusive. Kept here is only the CDR3 DNA, which spans 36 bases and is read in frame from base 1. This clonotype appeared once. Its binding antigen is unknown. One end of the junction does not line up with germline, which may come from a read error.

This TCR came from a man between 60 and 75 years old with non-small cell lung cancer. The chain is made from TRBV7-9 and TRBJ2-6; the D gene cannot be resolved reliably. Source material: distant non-tumor lung tissue. The nucleotide sequence is TGTACCAGCACCAGTGGGGCCAACGTCCTGACTTTC. Its amino acids are CTSTSGANVLTF.